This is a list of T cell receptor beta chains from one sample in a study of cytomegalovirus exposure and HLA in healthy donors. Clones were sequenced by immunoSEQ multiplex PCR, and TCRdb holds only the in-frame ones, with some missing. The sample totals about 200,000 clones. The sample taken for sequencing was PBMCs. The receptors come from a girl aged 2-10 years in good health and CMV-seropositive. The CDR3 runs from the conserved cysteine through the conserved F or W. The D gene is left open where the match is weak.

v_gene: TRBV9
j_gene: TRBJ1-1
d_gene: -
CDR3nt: TGTGCCAGCAACCCGGGGGGGGCAGTGAACACTGAAGCTTTCTTT
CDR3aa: CASNPGGAVNTEAFF

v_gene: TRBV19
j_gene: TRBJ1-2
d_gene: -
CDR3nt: TGTGCCAGTAGTACTTTGGGCAGCCGAAACTATGGCTACACCTTC
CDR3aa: CASSTLGSRNYGYTF

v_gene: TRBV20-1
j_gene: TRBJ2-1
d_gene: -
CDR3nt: TGCAGTGCTAGAGTAGCAAGCGGGCAGTTCTTC
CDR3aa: CSARVASGQFF

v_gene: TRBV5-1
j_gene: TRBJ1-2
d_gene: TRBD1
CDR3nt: TGCGCCAGCAGCTTTACCCGGGACAGGGCCGCGGGGTATGGCTACACCTTC
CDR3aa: CASSFTRDRAAGYGYTF

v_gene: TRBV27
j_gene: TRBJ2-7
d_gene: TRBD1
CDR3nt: TGTGCCACCAAGACAGGGACGCACGAGCAGTACTTC
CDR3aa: CATKTGTHEQYF

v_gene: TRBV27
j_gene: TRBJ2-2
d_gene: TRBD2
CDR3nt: TGTGCCAGCAGTCTGCTAGCGGGAGGGCCTACCGGGGAGCTGTTTTTT
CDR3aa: CASSLLAGGPTGELFF

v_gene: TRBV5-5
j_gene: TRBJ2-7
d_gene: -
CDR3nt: TGTGCCAGCACCCGCTCCTCAAGACTGACCGAGCAGTACTTC
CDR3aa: CASTRSSRLTEQYF

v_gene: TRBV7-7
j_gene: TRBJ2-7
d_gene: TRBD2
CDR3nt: TGTGCTAGCAGTTGGGGACTAGCGGAACCCTACGAGCAGTACTTC
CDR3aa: CASSWGLAEPYEQYF

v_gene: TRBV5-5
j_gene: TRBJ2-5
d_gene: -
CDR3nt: TGTGCCAGCAGCCTCCTAGCATCAGAGACCCAGTACTTC
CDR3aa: CASSLLASETQYF

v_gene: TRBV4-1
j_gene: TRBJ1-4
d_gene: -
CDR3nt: TGCGCCAGCAGCCAAGATTTAGACTTAACAGGAGACTATGAAAAACTGTTTTTT
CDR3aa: CASSQDLDLTGDYEKLFF

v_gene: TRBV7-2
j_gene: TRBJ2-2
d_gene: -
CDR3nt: TGTGCCAGCGACCAGGGATCCGGGGAGCTGTTTTTT
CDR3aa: CASDQGSGELFF

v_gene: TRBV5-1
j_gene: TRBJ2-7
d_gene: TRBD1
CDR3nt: TGCGCCAGCAGCACGGGACAGGGAGTTGGCGAGCAGTACTTC
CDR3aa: CASSTGQGVGEQYF

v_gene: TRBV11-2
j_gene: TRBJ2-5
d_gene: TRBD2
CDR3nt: TGTGCCAGCAGCTTAGATAGCGGGAGCACCGGGCAGTACTTC
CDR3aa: CASSLDSGSTGQYF

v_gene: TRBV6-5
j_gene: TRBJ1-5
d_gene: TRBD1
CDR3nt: TGTGCCAGCAGTTACGGGACAGATCAGCCCCAGCATTTT
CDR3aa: CASSYGTDQPQHF

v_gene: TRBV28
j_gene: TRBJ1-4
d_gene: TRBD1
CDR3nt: TGTGCCAGCAGTCCCCCGGGACAGGGGGGTGAAAAACTGTTTTTT
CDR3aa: CASSPPGQGGEKLFF

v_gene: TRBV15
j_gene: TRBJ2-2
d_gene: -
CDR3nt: TGTGCCACCAGCGGAACCGGGACCGCGGGGTCCGGGGAGCTGTTTTTT
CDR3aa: CATSGTGTAGSGELFF

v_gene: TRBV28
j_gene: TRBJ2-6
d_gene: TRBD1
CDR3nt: TGTGCCAGCAGTTCACAGGGGGCGACTGGGGCCAACGTCCTGACTTTC
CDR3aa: CASSSQGATGANVLTF

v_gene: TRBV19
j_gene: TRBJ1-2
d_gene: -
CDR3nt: TGTGCCAGTAGTATAAACAACAGGGAAGTCAGTGGCTACACCTTC
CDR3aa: CASSINNREVSGYTF

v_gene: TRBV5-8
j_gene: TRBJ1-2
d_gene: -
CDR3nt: TGTGCCAGCAGCTTAATGACTGTAGCTAACTATGGCTACACCTTC
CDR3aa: CASSLMTVANYGYTF

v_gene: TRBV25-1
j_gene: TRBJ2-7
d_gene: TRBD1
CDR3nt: TGTGCCAGCAGTGAGCCGGGACAGGGGAGGGAGCAGTACTTC
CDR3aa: CASSEPGQGREQYF

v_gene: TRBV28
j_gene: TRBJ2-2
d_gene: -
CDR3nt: TGTGCCAGCAGCCCGTGGGAGGCCGGGGAGCTGTTTTTT
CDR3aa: CASSPWEAGELFF

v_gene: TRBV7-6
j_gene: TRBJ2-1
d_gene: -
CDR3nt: TGTGCCAGCAGCTTAGTGGTCGGAGACTCCTACAATGAGCAGTTCTTC
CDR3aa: CASSLVVGDSYNEQFF

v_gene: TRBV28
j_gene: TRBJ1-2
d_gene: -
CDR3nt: TGTGCCAGCAATTTAGAAGATTTGAGTGATGGCTACACCTTC
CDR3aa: CASNLEDLSDGYTF

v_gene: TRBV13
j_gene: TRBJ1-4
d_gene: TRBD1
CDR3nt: TGTGCCAGCAGCTTAGGGGACAGGGGAGGTGAGGAAAAACTGTTTTTT
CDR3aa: CASSLGDRGGEEKLFF

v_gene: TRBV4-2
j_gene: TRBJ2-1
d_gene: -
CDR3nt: TGTGCCAGCAGCCGACCTCGGACTACCGACAATGAGCAGTTCTTC
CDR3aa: CASSRPRTTDNEQFF

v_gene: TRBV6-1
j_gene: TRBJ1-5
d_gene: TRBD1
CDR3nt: TGTGCCAGCAGAGAAAGACAGGGTGGCAATCAGCCCCAGCATTTT
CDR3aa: CASRERQGGNQPQHF

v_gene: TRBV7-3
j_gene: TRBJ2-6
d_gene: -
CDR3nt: TGTGCCAGCAGTTTAAGCGGTTCTGGGGCCAACGTCCTGACTTTC
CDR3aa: CASSLSGSGANVLTF

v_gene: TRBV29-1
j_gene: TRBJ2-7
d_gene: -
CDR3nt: TGCAGCGTTGAGGAGGGGTACGGAATCTCCTACGAGCAGTACTTC
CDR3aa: CSVEEGYGISYEQYF

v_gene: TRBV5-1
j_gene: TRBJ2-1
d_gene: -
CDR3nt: TGCGCCAGCAATCCGGGAATCTCCTACAATGAGCAGTTCTTC
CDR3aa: CASNPGISYNEQFF

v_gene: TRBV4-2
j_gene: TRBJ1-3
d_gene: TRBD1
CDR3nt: TGTGCCAGCAGCCAAGGCTCAGGGACAGGCTCTGGAAACACCATATATTTT
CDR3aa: CASSQGSGTGSGNTIYF

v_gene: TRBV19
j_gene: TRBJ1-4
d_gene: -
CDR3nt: TGTGCCAGTACGTGGAGTGCGGGCAGTGGTGAAAAACTGTTTTTT
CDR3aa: CASTWSAGSGEKLFF

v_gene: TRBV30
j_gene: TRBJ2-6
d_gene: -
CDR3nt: TGTGCCTGGACAGAGACAGGAACTGGGGCCAACGTCCTGACTTTC
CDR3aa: CAWTETGTGANVLTF

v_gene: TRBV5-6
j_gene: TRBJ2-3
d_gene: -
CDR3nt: TGTGCCAGCAGCGGCGGGACTGGAGATACGCAGTATTTT
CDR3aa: CASSGGTGDTQYF

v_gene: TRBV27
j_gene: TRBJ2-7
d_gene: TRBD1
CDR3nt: TGTGCCAGCAGGTCCACGACAGGGAACGAGCAGTACTTC
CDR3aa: CASRSTTGNEQYF

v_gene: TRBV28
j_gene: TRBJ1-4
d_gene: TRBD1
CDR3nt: TGTGCCAGCAGTTTAGCAGGGGGAGTTAATGAAAAACTGTTTTTT
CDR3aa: CASSLAGGVNEKLFF

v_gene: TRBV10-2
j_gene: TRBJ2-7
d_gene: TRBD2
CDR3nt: TGCGCCAGCCGAGCTAGCGGGATACGAACCTACGAGCAGTACTTC
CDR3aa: CASRASGIRTYEQYF

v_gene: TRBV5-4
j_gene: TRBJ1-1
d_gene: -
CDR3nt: TGTGCCAGCAGCCCCAGGGGTACTGAAGCTTTCTTT
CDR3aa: CASSPRGTEAFF

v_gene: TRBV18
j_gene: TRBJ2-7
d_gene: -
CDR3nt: TGTGCCAGCTCTTCCGGGACTGGCTCCTACGAGCAGTACTTC
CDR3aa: CASSSGTGSYEQYF

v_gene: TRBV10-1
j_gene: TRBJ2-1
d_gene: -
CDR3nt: TGCGCCAGCAGTGATCTATTCAATGAGCAGTTCTTC
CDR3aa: CASSDLFNEQFF

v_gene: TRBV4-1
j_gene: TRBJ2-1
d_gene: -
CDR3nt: TGCGCCAGCCGGGACTCCAGCTCCTACAATGAGCAGTTCTTC
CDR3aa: CASRDSSSYNEQFF

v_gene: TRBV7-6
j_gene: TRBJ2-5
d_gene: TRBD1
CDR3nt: TGTGCCAGCAGCCAACGGCAACACAGGGGGGAGACCCAGTACTTC
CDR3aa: CASSQRQHRGETQYF

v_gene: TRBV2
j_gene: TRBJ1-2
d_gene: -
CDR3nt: TGTGCCAGCACACGTGGACGGGGGTATGGCTACACCTTC
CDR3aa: CASTRGRGYGYTF

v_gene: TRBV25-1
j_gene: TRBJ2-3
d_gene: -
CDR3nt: TGTGCCAGCAGTGAATTCTGGCGGGATACGCAGTATTTT
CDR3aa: CASSEFWRDTQYF

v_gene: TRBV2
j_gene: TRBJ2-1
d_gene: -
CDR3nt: TGTGCCAGCAGTGAGGGATCGCGGGGTGAGCAGTTCTTC
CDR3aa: CASSEGSRGEQFF

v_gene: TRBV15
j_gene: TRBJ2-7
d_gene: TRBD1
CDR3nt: TGTGCCACCCTTGATTGGGACAGGGCCTACGAGCAGTACTTC
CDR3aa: CATLDWDRAYEQYF

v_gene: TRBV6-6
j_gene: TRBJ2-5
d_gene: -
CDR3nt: TGTGCCAGCAGTAACCCACAGGGCCAAGAGACCCAGTACTTC
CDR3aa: CASSNPQGQETQYF

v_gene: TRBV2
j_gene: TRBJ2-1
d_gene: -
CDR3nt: TGTGCCAGCATCCGGGAGATCGGCTCCTACAATGAGCAGTTCTTC
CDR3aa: CASIREIGSYNEQFF

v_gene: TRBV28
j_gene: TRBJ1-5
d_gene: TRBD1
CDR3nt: TGTGCCAGCACGACTAGGACAGGGCAGTATCGGTTGCAGCCCCAGCATTTT
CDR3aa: CASTTRTGQYRLQPQHF

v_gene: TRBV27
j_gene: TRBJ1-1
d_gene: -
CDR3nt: TGTGCCAGCAGTTTCTTGCGGGGCCAAGTTACTGAAGCTTTCTTT
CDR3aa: CASSFLRGQVTEAFF

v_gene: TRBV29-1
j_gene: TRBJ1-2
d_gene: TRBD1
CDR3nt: TGCAGCACCAAGGACAGGGCCTTCTATGGCTACACCTTC
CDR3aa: CSTKDRAFYGYTF

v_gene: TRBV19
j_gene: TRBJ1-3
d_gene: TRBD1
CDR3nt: TGTGCCAGTAGTTGGGGACAGACCAGCTCTGGAAACACCATATATTTT
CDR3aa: CASSWGQTSSGNTIYF

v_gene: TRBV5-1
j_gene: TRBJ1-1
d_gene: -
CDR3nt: TGCGCCAGCAGCTCGCAGGAACGACAGATGAACACTGAAGCTTTCTTT
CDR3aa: CASSSQERQMNTEAFF

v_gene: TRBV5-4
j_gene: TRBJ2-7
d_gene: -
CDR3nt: TGTGCCAGCAGCGTAGACTGGAGGAGCTCCTACGAGCAGTACTTC
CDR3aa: CASSVDWRSSYEQYF

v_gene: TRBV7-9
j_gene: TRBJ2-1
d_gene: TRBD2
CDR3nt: TGTGCCAGCAGCTCGGGACTAGCGGGGTACTACAATGAGCAGTTCTTC
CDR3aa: CASSSGLAGYYNEQFF

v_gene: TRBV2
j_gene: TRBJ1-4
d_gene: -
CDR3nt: TGTGCCAGCAGTGAACCCCGGGGGGGGATCGAAAAACTGTTTTTT
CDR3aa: CASSEPRGGIEKLFF